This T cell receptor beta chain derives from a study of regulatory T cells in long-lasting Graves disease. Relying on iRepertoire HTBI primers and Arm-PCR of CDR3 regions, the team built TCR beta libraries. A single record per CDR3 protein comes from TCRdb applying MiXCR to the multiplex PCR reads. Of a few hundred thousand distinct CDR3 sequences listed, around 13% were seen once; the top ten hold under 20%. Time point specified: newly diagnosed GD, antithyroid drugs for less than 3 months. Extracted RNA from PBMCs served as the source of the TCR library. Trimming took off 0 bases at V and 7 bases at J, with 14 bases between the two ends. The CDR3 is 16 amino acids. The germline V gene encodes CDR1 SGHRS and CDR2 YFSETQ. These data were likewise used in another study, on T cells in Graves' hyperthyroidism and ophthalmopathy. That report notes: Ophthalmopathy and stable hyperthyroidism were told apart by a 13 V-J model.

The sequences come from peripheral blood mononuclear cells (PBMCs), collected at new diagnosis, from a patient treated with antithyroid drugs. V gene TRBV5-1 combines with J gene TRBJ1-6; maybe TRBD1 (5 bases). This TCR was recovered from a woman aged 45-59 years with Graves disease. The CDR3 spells CASSLGDHTGNSPLHF. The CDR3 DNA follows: TGCGCCAGCAGCTTGGGCGATCATACAGGAAATTCACCCCTCCACTTT.